This T cell receptor (beta chain) was sequenced in a study of T cells in Graves' hyperthyroidism and ophthalmopathy. Template material for amplifying TCR beta CDR3 regions consisted of RNA transcripts. In the first-round RT-PCR of the TCR CDR3, the HTBI primer set was used. TCRdb reanalysed the multiplex PCR reads using MiXCR and keeps one entry per CDR3 protein. The sample yields hundreds of thousands of distinct CDR3 sequences, about 14% seen once. Clinicians diagnosed patients from clinical symptoms, serum thyroxine and TRAb, thyroid ultrasound and orbital computed tomography. Per germline, CDR1 MDHEN and CDR2 SYDVKM. This CDR3 contains 12 residues. This clonotype was observed at least ten times. At one boundary the junction diverges from the germline segment, which might be a read error.

The sample was blood. This TCR came from a woman aged 40 to 55 with Graves' ophthalmopathy. The chain has TRBV28 and TRBJ2-7, with 10 bases aligning to TRBD1. The CDR3 coding sequence is TGCGCCAGCCGGGACAGGGGCTACGAGCAGTACTTC. It specifies CASRDRGYEQYF.